The rows below give T cell receptor beta chains drawn from one sample of a study of blood T cell repertoires in COVID-19. Here immunoSEQ multiplex PCR was the method, and the copy in TCRdb shows in-frame clones only, minus some. Of 250,000 to 300,000 clones listed, more than 70% were seen once; the top ten hold 2% to 2.5%. Sequenced material: PBMCs or T cells enriched from blood (not recorded which). These receptor sequences come from a woman in her sixties or seventies in a cohort exposed to, infected with or recovered from COVID-19 (not recorded which). The CDR3 runs from the conserved cysteine through the conserved F or W. The order of the fields is clone size, J gene, V gene, D gene, CDR3 DNA, CDR3 protein. A D gene is named only where the DNA matches it firmly. Clone sizes are given selectively: once, few, many, or a class where the clone is expanded.

clone_size: NA; j_call: TRBJ2-1; v_call: TRBV30; d_call: TRBD2; cdr3_nt: TGTGCCTGGAGCCCTAGCGGGAGAAACAATGAGCAGTTCTTC; cdr3_aa: CAWSPSGRNNEQFF
clone_size: NA; j_call: TRBJ1-1; v_call: TRBV24-1; d_call: TRBD1; cdr3_nt: TGTGCCACCAGTGCCGGGACAGGGAGAACTGAAGCTTTCTTT; cdr3_aa: CATSAGTGRTEAFF
clone_size: NA; j_call: TRBJ1-1; v_call: TRBV4-2; d_call: NA; cdr3_nt: TGTGCCAGCAGCCAAGAGGGCCAGGCTTTGGACACTGAAGCTTTCTTT; cdr3_aa: CASSQEGQALDTEAFF
clone_size: NA; j_call: TRBJ1-4; v_call: TRBV19; d_call: NA; cdr3_nt: TGTGCCAGTAGGAGTGGACAGTATAATGAAAAACTGTTTTTT; cdr3_aa: CASRSGQYNEKLFF
clone_size: NA; j_call: TRBJ2-7; v_call: TRBV27; d_call: NA; cdr3_nt: TGTGCCAGTGGGGGGGGGCGACCCTCCTACGAGCAGTACTTC; cdr3_aa: CASGGGRPSYEQYF
clone_size: NA; j_call: TRBJ1-4; v_call: TRBV19; d_call: TRBD1; cdr3_nt: TGTGCCAGTAGTCAAGGACAGGGTGGTGATGAAAAACTGTTTTTT; cdr3_aa: CASSQGQGGDEKLFF
clone_size: NA; j_call: TRBJ1-5; v_call: TRBV3-1/TRBV3-2; d_call: NA; cdr3_nt: TGTGCCAGCAGCCAAGATCCCCGGGGGGGTAATCAGCCCCAGCATTTT; cdr3_aa: CASSQDPRGGNQPQHF
clone_size: few; j_call: TRBJ1-2; v_call: TRBV6-5; d_call: TRBD1; cdr3_nt: TGTGCCAGCAGCCACACCTCAGGGGGCGATGGCTACACCTTC; cdr3_aa: CASSHTSGGDGYTF
clone_size: NA; j_call: TRBJ1-5; v_call: TRBV7-8; d_call: NA; cdr3_nt: TGTGCCAGCATCCCGGCGTGGGCAGGCAATCAGCCCCAGCATTTT; cdr3_aa: CASIPAWAGNQPQHF
clone_size: NA; j_call: TRBJ1-2; v_call: TRBV11-2; d_call: NA; cdr3_nt: TGTGCCAGCAGCTTAGGGGGGGGCTATGGCTACACCTTC; cdr3_aa: CASSLGGGYGYTF
clone_size: NA; j_call: TRBJ2-2; v_call: TRBV7-9; d_call: NA; cdr3_nt: TGTGCCAGCAGACGACTTAACACCGGGGAGCTGTTTTTT; cdr3_aa: CASRRLNTGELFF
clone_size: NA; j_call: TRBJ2-1; v_call: TRBV19; d_call: NA; cdr3_nt: TGTGCCAGTAGTATCACCTACAATGAGCAGTTCTTC; cdr3_aa: CASSITYNEQFF
clone_size: NA; j_call: TRBJ1-2; v_call: TRBV4-3; d_call: NA; cdr3_nt: TGCGCCAGCAGCCAAGATCGGGGGGAAGTCTATGGCTACACCTTC; cdr3_aa: CASSQDRGEVYGYTF
clone_size: NA; j_call: TRBJ2-1; v_call: TRBV2; d_call: TRBD2; cdr3_nt: TGTGCCAGCAGGCTACTAGCGGGGGGGGAACAGTTCTTC; cdr3_aa: CASRLLAGGEQFF
clone_size: NA; j_call: TRBJ1-3; v_call: TRBV9; d_call: NA; cdr3_nt: TGTGCCAGCAGCCCCAAGGGGGTCTCTGGAAACACCATATATTTT; cdr3_aa: CASSPKGVSGNTIYF
clone_size: once; j_call: TRBJ2-5; v_call: TRBV4-3; d_call: NA; cdr3_nt: TGCGCCAGCAGCCACCTAGCGTCCCAAGAGACCCAGTACTTC; cdr3_aa: CASSHLASQETQYF